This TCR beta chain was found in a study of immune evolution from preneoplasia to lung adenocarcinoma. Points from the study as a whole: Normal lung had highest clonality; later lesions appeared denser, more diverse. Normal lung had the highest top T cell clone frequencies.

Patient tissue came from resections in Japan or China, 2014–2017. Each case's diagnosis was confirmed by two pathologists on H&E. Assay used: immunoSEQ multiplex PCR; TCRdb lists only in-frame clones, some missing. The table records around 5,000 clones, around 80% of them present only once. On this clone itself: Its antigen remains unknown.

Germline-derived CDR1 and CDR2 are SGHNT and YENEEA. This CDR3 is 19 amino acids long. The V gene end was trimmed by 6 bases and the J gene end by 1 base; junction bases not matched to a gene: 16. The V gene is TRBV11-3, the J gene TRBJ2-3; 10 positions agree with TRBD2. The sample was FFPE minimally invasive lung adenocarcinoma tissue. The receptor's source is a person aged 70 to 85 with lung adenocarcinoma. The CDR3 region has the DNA TGTGCCAGCAGTTATAGGGCTAGCGGGAGTGGACGAGGCACAGATACGCAGTATTTT. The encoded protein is CASSYRASGSGRGTDTQYF.